The following is a T cell receptor (beta chain) sequence with its context. Its antigen is currently unknown. Method: immunoSEQ multiplex PCR; TCRdb's copy keeps in-frame clones and lacks some. The top ten hold around 0.82% of the sample, which has about 20,000 clones, 95% seen once. These data come from a study of graft-versus-host responses after intestinal transplantation. Study results and caveats: Allograft graft-versus-host to host-versus-graft clonal ratios ran high in patients with graft-donor T cell macrochimerism.

The clonotype originates from a human patient who received an intestinal transplant, so some T cells may come from the graft donor. Here the sequenced sample was PBMCs, taken 23 days after intestinal transplant.

CDR3 region: CASSRSGRAGEQFF. As DNA, the CDR3 is TGTGCCAGCAGCCGAAGCGGGAGGGCCGGCGAGCAGTTCTTC. The chain links TRBV7-7 to TRBJ2-1; 10 nucleotides align to TRBD2. The germline gives CDR1 SSHAT, CDR2 FNYEAQ (reference sequence). V lost 5 bases to trimming and J lost 10 bases; unmatched junction nucleotides: 8. The CDR3 is 14 amino acids.